This entry concerns a single TCR beta chain. What it binds is unknown. This entry comes from a study of T-cell memory formation after mild COVID-19. Regarding the study as a whole: SARS-CoV-2 specificity was not confirmed for second-wave clones peaking on day 37. CD4+ bias marked clones expanding day 15 to 37, unlike balanced contracting clones. Largely, contracting CD4+ clones fell within CM and EM, and contracting CD8+ clones within EMRA.

Researchers used 5'RACE with constant-segment primers to make TCR alpha and TCR beta cDNA libraries that carry sample barcodes and UMIs. TCRdb reanalysed the 5' RACE reads using MiXCR and keeps one entry per CDR3 protein. The table includes just over 350,000 distinct CDR3 sequences, about 15% detected once. Sequencing input: PBMCs or a T cell subset sorted from them (not recorded which). This receptor was taken from a man aged 18-30 years who had mild COVID-19 (a few samples of this study predate the infection). Cell type and time point are not known.

The CDR3 spells CASSRQYAGANTGELFF. The CDR3 region has the DNA TGTGCCAGCAGCCGTCAGTATGCGGGGGCGAACACCGGGGAGCTGTTTTTT. This chain links TRBV12-3 or TRBV12-4 with TRBJ2-2, with TRBD2 identical over 7 bases. J gave up 0 bases and V 6 bases, and 10 bases lay outside the gene matches. The CDR3 loop spans 17 amino acids.